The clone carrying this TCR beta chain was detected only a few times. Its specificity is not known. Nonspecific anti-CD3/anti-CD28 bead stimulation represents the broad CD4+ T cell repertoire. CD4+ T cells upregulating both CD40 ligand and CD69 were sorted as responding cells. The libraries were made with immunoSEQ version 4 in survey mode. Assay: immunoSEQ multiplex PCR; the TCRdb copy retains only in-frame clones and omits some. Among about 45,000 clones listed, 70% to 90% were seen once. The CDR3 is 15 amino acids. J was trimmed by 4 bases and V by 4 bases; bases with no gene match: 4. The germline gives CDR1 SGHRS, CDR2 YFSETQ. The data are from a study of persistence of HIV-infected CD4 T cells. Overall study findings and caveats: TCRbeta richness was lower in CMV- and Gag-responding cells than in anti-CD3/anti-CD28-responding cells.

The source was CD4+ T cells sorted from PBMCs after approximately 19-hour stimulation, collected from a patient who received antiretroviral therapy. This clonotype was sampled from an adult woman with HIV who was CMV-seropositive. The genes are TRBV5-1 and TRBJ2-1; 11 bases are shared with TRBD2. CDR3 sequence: CASSAGLADYNEQFF. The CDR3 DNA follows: TGCGCCAGCAGCGCGGGACTAGCGGATTACAATGAGCAGTTCTTC.